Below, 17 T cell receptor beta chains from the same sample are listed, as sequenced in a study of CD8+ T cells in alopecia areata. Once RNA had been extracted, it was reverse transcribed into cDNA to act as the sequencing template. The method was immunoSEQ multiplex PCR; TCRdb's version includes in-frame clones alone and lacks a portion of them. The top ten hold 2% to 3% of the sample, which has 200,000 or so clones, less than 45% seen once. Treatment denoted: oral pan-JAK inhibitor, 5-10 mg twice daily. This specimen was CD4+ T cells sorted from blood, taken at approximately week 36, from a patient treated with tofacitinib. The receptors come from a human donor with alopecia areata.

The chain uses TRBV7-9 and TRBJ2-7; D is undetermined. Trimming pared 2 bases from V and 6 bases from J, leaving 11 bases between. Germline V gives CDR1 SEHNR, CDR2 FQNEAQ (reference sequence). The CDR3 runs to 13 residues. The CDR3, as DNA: TGTGCCAGCAGCTTATTGTTAGCCGGCGAGCAGTACTTC. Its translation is CASSLLLAGEQYF.

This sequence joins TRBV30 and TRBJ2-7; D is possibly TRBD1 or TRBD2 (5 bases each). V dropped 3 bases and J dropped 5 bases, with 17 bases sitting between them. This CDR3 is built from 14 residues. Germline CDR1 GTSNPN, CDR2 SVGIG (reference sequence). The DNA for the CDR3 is TGTGCCTGGAGAACCCGGGACCTCATAGACGAGCAGTACTTC. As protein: CAWRTRDLIDEQYF.

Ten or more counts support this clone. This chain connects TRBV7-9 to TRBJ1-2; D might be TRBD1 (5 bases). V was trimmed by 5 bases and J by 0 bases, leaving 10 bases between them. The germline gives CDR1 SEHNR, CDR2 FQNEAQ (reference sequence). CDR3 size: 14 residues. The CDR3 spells CASSPGMTNYGYTF. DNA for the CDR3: TGTGCCAGCAGCCCAGGGATGACTAACTATGGCTACACCTTC.

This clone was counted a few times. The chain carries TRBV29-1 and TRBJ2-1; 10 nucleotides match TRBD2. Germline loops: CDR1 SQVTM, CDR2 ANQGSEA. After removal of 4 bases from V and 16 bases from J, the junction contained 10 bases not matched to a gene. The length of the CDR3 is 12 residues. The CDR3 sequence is CSVALAGEFGFF. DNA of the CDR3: TGCAGCGTTGCGCTAGCGGGAGAGTTCGGCTTCTTC.

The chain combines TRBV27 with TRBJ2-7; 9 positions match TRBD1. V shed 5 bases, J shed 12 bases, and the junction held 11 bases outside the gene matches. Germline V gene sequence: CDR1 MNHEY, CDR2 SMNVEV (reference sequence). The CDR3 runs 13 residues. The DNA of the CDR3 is TGTGCCAGCAGTCCGTCCCGGGACAGGGACCGGTACTTC. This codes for CASSPSRDRDRYF.

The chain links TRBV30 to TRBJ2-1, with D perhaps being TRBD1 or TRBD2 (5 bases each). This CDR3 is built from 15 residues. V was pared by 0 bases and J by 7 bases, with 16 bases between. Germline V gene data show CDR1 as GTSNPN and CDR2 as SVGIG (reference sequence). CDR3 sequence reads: CAWSVTRTGRNEQFF. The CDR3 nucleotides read TGTGCCTGGAGTGTAACAAGGACGGGACGGAATGAGCAGTTCTTC.

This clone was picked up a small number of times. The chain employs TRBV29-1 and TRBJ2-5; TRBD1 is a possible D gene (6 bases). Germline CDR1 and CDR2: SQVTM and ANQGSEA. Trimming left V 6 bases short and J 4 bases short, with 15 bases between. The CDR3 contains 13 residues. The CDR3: CSVQGLIRETQYF. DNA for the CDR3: TGCAGCGTACAGGGTTTAATCAGAGAGACCCAGTACTTC.

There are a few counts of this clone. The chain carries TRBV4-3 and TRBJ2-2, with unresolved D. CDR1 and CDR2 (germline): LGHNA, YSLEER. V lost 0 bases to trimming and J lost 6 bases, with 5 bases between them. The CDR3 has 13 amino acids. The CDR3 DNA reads TGCGCCAGCAGCCAAGATATGTCCGGGGAGCTGTTTTTT. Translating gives CASSQDMSGELFF.

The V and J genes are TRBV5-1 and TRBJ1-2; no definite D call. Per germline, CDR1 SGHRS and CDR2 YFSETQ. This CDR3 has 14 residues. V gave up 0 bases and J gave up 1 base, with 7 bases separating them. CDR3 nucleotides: TGCGCCAGCAGCTTGGCTGGGGATAACTATGGCTACACCTTC. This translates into CASSLAGDNYGYTF.

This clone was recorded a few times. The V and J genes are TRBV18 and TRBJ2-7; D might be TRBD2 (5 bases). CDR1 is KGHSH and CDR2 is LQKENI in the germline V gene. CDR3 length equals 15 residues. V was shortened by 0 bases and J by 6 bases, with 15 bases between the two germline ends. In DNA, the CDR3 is TGTGCCAGCTCACCACCTCCAGCGGCACTACGCGAGCAGTACTTC. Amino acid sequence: CASSPPPAALREQYF. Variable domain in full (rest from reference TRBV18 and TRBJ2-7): NAGVMQNPRHLVRRRGQEARLRCSPMKGHSHVYWYRQLPEEGLKFMVYLQKENIIDESGMPKERFSAEFPKEGPSILRIQQVVRGDSAAYFCASSPPPAALREQYFGPGTRLTVT.

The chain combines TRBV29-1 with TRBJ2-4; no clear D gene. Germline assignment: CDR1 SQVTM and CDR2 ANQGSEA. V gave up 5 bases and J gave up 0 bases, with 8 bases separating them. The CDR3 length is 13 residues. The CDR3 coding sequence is TGCAGCGTTTCGAATTTAGCCAAAAACATTCAGTACTTC. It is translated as CSVSNLAKNIQYF.

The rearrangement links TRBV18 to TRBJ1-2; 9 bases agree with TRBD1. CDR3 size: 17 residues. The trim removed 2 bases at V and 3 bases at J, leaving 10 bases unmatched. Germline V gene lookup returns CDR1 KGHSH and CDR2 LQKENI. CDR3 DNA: TGTGCCAGCTCACCAACCGGGACAGGGCTCGGGTACTATGGCTACACCTTC. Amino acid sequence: CASSPTGTGLGYYGYTF.

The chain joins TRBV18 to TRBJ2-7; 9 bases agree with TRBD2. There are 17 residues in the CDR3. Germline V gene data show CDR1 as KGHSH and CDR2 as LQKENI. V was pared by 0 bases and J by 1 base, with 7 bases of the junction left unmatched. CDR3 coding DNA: TGTGCCAGCTCACCACCGAAGGGGCTAGCGGGGTCCTACGAGCAGTACTTC. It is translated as CASSPPKGLAGSYEQYF.

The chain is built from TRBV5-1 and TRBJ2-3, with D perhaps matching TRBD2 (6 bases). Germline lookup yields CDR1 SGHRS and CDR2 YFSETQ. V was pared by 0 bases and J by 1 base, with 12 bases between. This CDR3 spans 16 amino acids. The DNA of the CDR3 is TGCGCCAGCAGCTTGGACCTAGCGAGACGCACAGATACGCAGTATTTT. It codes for CASSLDLARRTDTQYF.

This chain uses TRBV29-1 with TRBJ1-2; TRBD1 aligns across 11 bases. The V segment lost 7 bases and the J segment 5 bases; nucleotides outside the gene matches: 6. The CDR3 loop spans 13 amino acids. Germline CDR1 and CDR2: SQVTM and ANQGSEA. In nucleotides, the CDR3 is TGCAGCGCTGGGACAGGGGGGAATTATGGCTACACCTTC. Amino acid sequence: CSAGTGGNYGYTF.

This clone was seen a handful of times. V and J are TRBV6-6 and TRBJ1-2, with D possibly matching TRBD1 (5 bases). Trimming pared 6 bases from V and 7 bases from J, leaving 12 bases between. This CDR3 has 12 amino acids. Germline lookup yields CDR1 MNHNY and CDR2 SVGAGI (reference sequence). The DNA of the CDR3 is TGTGCCAGCAGCCAGGGATTAGGTGGCTACACCTTC. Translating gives CASSQGLGGYTF.

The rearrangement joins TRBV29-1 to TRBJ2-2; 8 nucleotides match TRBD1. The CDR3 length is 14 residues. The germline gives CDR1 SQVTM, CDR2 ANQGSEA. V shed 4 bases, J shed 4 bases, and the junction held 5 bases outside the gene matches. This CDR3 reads CSVVARGLTGELFF. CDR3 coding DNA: TGCAGCGTTGTGGCCAGGGGGCTCACCGGGGAGCTGTTTTTT.